These 27 T cell receptor beta chains share one sample of origin, sequenced in a study of regulatory T cells in long-lasting Graves disease. Library construction for TCR beta used iRepertoire HTBI primers and Arm-PCR of CDR3 regions. In TCRdb, the multiplex PCR reads were re-called with MiXCR into one record per CDR3 protein. The sample carries about 290,000 distinct CDR3 sequences, 20% to 25% recorded once. The time point: persistent/refractory GD, antithyroid drugs over 5 years with positive TRAb. Extracted RNA from PBMCs served as the source of the TCR library. The sample here was peripheral blood mononuclear cells (PBMCs), taken when the disease was refractory, from a patient treated with antithyroid drugs. These receptors were taken from a female donor with Graves disease.

This clonotype was observed at least ten times. V usage is TRBV28 and J usage is TRBJ2-7, with 9 bases that match TRBD2. Germline CDR1 MDHEN, CDR2 SYDVKM. The junction had 2 bases not matched to a gene; V was cut back by 3 bases and J by 2 bases. The CDR3 spans 14 residues. In DNA form, the CDR3 reads TGTGCCAGCAGTTTGGGCGGGAGGGCCTACGAGCAGTACTTC. Translating it yields CASSLGGRAYEQYF.

This clonotype has a count of ten or more. The chain recombines TRBV7-8 with TRBJ1-1; maybe TRBD1 (5 bases). Between the trimmed V and J ends, which lost 1 base and 4 bases, there was a span of 7 bases. CDR1 SGHVS and CDR2 FQNEAQ come from the germline V gene. CDR3 length equals 13 residues. CDR3 coding DNA: TGTGCCAGCAGCTTAGAGGGGATCACTGAAGCTTTCTTT. It is translated as CASSLEGITEAFF.

About this clonotype: Given the absence of the conserved phenylalanine or tryptophan at the CDR3 end, a read error is likely. CDR3 region: CASSFMGDQPQHS. The CDR3 DNA follows: TGTGCCAGCAGCTTTATGGGAGATCAGCCCCAGCATTCT. V usage is TRBV7-9 and J usage is TRBJ1-5, with D unclear. V was clipped by 3 bases and J by 5 bases, with 8 bases between them. The V gene's germline CDR1 is SEHNR and CDR2 FQNEAQ (reference sequence). There are 13 residues in the CDR3.

This clonotype was counted only a few times. V usage is TRBV29-1 and J usage is TRBJ1-4, with 7 bases identical to TRBD1. The CDR3 is 12 residues long. Germline CDR1 reads SQVTM; CDR2 reads ANQGSEA. Unmatched junction bases numbered 4, after V lost 7 bases and J lost 5 bases. CDR3 protein: CSAGTVNEKLFF. CDR3 bases: TGCAGCGCTGGGACAGTCAATGAAAAACTGTTTTTT.

The chain joins TRBV27 to TRBJ2-1, with D perhaps matching TRBD2 (6 bases). Germline V gives CDR1 MNHEY, CDR2 SMNVEV (reference sequence). This CDR3 is built from 15 residues. V was clipped by 7 bases and J by 10 bases, with 23 bases between them. CDR3 coding DNA: TGTGCCAGCACCAGGGACTTTCCTTCCGTCAGGGAGCAGTTCTTC. Translation gives CASTRDFPSVREQFF.

This clonotype has ten or more counts. This chain joins TRBV12-3 or TRBV12-4 and TRBJ2-7; D may match TRBD1 or TRBD2 (7 bases each). V lost 7 bases and J lost 2, with 15 bases in between. The CDR3 consists of 14 residues. The CDR3 here is CASTRQGGTYEQYF. In DNA, the CDR3 is TGTGCCAGCACCAGACAGGGAGGGACCTACGAGCAGTACTTC.

The chain employs TRBV27 and TRBJ2-7; D gene ambiguous. With 4 bases removed from V and 2 bases from J, the gap between germline ends came to 6 bases. The CDR3 runs 12 residues. The germline V gene has CDR1 MNHEY and CDR2 SMNVEV (reference sequence). The CDR3 reads CASSSATYEQYF. DNA for the CDR3: TGTGCCAGCAGTTCCGCCACCTACGAGCAGTACTTC.

CDR3 bases: TGTGCCAGCATTTACTCAGGGGGCGCCACCGGGGAGCTGTTTTTT. Translating it yields CASIYSGGATGELFF. The V gene is TRBV11-2, the J gene TRBJ2-2; 8 bases are shared with TRBD1. The trim removed 7 bases at V and 4 bases at J, leaving 8 bases unmatched. The CDR3 length is 15 residues. Germline V CDR1 and CDR2: SGHAT, FQNNGV.

This clonotype was recorded at least ten times. The rearrangement uses TRBV28 and TRBJ2-5; 12 bases match TRBD2. The CDR3 has 16 residues. The germline CDR1 and CDR2 sequences are MDHEN and SYDVKM. V was pared by 6 bases and J by 1 base, with 6 bases of the junction left unmatched. CDR3 loop: CASSPGLAGFQETQYF. The CDR3 DNA reads as TGTGCCAGCAGCCCCGGACTAGCGGGGTTCCAAGAGACCCAGTACTTC.

This clonotype has a handful of counts. J is TRBJ2-5 and V is TRBV5-6; 11 nucleotides line up with TRBD2. V was pared by 4 bases and J by 11 bases, with 10 bases of the junction left unmatched. The CDR3 sequence is 14 residues long. CDR1 and CDR2 (germline): SGHDT, YYEEEE. CDR3 sequence: CASSHPGLAEEQYF. CDR3 nucleotides: TGTGCCAGCAGCCACCCGGGACTAGCGGAGGAGCAGTACTTC. The complete variable domain, with remaining parts taken from reference TRBV5-6 and TRBJ2-5, reads DAGVTQSPTHLIKTRGQQVTLRCSPKSGHDTVSWYQQALGQGPQFIFQYYEEEERQRGNFPDRFSGHQFPNYSSELNVNALLLGDSALYLCASSHPGLAEEQYFGPGTRLLVL.

Remarks on this clonotype: This could be a read error, since a much larger clone is one nucleotide away. The chain recombines TRBV30 with TRBJ2-6; D is uncertain. The V and J ends lost 0 bases and 4 bases respectively, with 7 bases between them. The V gene's germline CDR1 is GTSNPN and CDR2 SVGIG (reference sequence). The CDR3 sequence is 14 residues long. The CDR3 region has the DNA TGTGCCTGGAGTGTAAACGGGGGGGCCAACGTCCTGACTTTC. The encoded protein is CAWSVNGGANVLTF.

The chain carries TRBV14 and TRBJ2-7, with D maybe TRBD1 (6 bases). The V gene lost 4 bases and the J gene lost 2 bases, with 12 bases spanning the gap. Germline V gene data show CDR1 as SGHDN and CDR2 as FVKESK. CDR3 size: 14 residues. This CDR3 reads CASSLLGAAYEQYF. The CDR3 coding sequence is TGTGCCAGCAGCCTCCTGGGGGCCGCCTACGAGCAGTACTTC.

Of note for this clonotype: A read error may explain this, as a much larger clone is one base away. J is TRBJ1-4 and V is TRBV7-2; D is uncertain. The CDR3 is made up of 14 amino acids. The germline gives CDR1 SGHTA, CDR2 FQGNSA. V shed 1 base and J shed 3 bases, with 6 bases lying between them. CDR3 in DNA: TGTGCCAGCAGCTTAGTCGGACCTAATGAAAAACTGTTTTTT. Translation gives CASSLVGPNEKLFF.

This clonotype was detected only a few times. The gene calls are TRBV28 and TRBJ1-3; 8 nucleotides align to TRBD1. CDR3 size: 16 residues. Looked up from germline, CDR1 is MDHEN and CDR2 is SYDVKM. V gave up 3 bases and J gave up 2 bases; unmatched junction bases: 6. CDR3 nucleotide sequence: TGTGCCAGCAGTTTGGCCCTGACAGGGGCTGGAAACACCATATATTTT. Protein sequence: CASSLALTGAGNTIYF.

There are many counts of this clonotype. This rearrangement joins TRBV12-5 to TRBJ2-2; tentative D call: TRBD1 (7 bases). This CDR3 comprises 15 residues. V lost 4 bases and J 5 bases, leaving 14 bases between the germline ends. CDR1 and CDR2 (germline): LGHNT, FRNRAP. CDR3 sequence: CASGSGAGGTGELFF. The CDR3 DNA follows: TGTGCTAGTGGTTCCGGGGCAGGGGGGACCGGGGAGCTGTTTTTT.

In regard to this clonotype: A much larger clone differs from this one at a single base, so this may be a read error. The chain is built from TRBV6-1 and TRBJ1-2, with D perhaps matching TRBD1 (6 bases). This CDR3 spans 13 amino acids. Trimming took off 3 bases at V and 3 bases at J, with 8 bases between the two ends. Germline V gene sequence: CDR1 MNHNS, CDR2 SASEGT. CDR3 sequence (DNA): TGTGCCAGCAGTGAGGCAGGGGACTATGGCTACACCTTC. It encodes CASSEAGDYGYTF.

This clonotype was detected many times. The CDR3 loop is CASSRIQEENEKLFF. The CDR3 DNA reads TGTGCCAGCAGCCGCATACAGGAGGAAAATGAAAAACTGTTTTTT. The chain carries TRBV3-1 and TRBJ1-4; perhaps TRBD1 as D (5 bases). Trimming pared 4 bases from V and 5 bases from J, leaving 14 bases between. Per the germline V gene, CDR1 is LGHDT and CDR2 is YNNKEL (reference sequence). The CDR3 has 15 residues.

This clonotype showed up just a few times. V gene TRBV30 combines with J gene TRBJ2-5; D gene uncertain. The CDR3 spans 11 residues. The V end lost 7 bases, the J end lost 4 bases, and 10 bases lay between the germline ends. In germline, CDR1 is GTSNPN, CDR2 SVGIG (reference sequence). The CDR3 DNA is TGTGCCTTCTCCCTAGGAGAGACCCAGTACTTC. It encodes CAFSLGETQYF.

This clonotype came up a few times. The chain joins TRBV16 to TRBJ2-7; D uncertain. CDR3 size: 14 residues. Trimming removed 1 base at V and 6 bases at J, with 13 bases between. Germline CDR1 is KGHSY and CDR2 is FQNENV. The CDR3 loop is CASSQYSQPSEQYF. The CDR3 coding sequence is TGTGCCAGCAGCCAATATAGCCAGCCAAGCGAGCAGTACTTC.

This clonotype was observed many times. V and J are TRBV7-2 and TRBJ2-5, with TRBD1 as a possible D gene (6 bases). The V end was cut by 2 bases, the J end by 3 bases, with 10 bases between. The CDR3 spans 14 residues. Per germline, CDR1 SGHTA and CDR2 FQGNSA. The CDR3 loop reads CASSLSGAEETQYF. DNA of the CDR3: TGTGCCAGCAGCTTATCAGGGGCAGAAGAGACCCAGTACTTC.

This clonotype showed up just a few times. The chain is built from TRBV3-1 and TRBJ2-1, with TRBD1 matching 8 bases. CDR3 length: 15 amino acids. Germline V gives CDR1 LGHDT, CDR2 YNNKEL (reference sequence). The trim removed 0 bases at V and 10 bases at J, leaving 8 bases unmatched. CDR3 in DNA: TGTGCCAGCAGCCAAGATAGAACAGGGGACAGGGAGCAGTTCTTC. This translates into CASSQDRTGDREQFF.

This clonotype turned up a few times. CDR3 loop: CSAPRDREPYEQYF. Written as DNA, the CDR3 is TGCAGTGCGCCCCGGGACAGGGAGCCCTACGAGCAGTACTTC. The chain combines TRBV20-1 with TRBJ2-7, with TRBD1 matching 9 bases. J lost 2 bases, V lost 6 bases, and 8 bases had no gene match. The CDR3 runs to 14 residues. Germline V CDR1 and CDR2: DFQATT, SNEGSKA (reference sequence).

V gene TRBV27 combines with J gene TRBJ1-1, with TRBD1 as a possible D gene (6 bases). The CDR3 spans 13 residues. Germline CDR1 MNHEY, CDR2 SMNVEV (reference sequence). V was clipped by 0 bases and J by 8 bases, with 10 bases between them. The CDR3 bases are TGTGCCAGCAGTTTATCGGCGACAGGAGAAGCTTTCTTT. Translation: CASSLSATGEAFF.

As regards this clonotype: This may stem from a read error, because a much larger clone lies one nucleotide away. The chain joins TRBV2 to TRBJ1-4, with D unclear. Germline CDR1 is SNHLY and CDR2 is FYNNEI. This CDR3 has 13 residues. The chain's CDR3 is CAAAGDWNEILFF. The CDR3 coding sequence is TGTGCCGCGGCCGGGGATTGGAATGAAATACTGTTTTTT.

This clonotype was counted ten times or more. The J gene is TRBJ2-7, the V gene TRBV7-2, with 9 bases identical to TRBD1. Germline loops: CDR1 SGHTA, CDR2 FQGNSA. CDR3 length: 13 amino acids. J gave up 3 bases and V 3 bases, and 0 bases lay outside the gene matches. Here the CDR3 DNA reads TGTGCCAGCAGCTTGGACAGGGGCTACGAGCAGTACTTC. It yields the protein CASSLDRGYEQYF.

The J gene is TRBJ2-5, the V gene TRBV5-4; maybe TRBD1 (6 bases). This CDR3 spans 14 amino acids. Trimming stripped 4 bases from V and 5 bases from J, with 15 bases between. Germline CDR1 and CDR2: SGHNT and YYREEE (reference sequence). The DNA of the CDR3 is TGTGCCAGCAGCATGGAACAGGGTTTTGAGACCCAGTACTTC. It codes for CASSMEQGFETQYF.

V gene TRBV7-8 combines with J gene TRBJ1-1, with 8 bases matching TRBD1. CDR3 length: 15 residues. V dropped 0 bases and J dropped 10; count of bases not matched to a gene: 10. The germline V gene encodes CDR1 SGHVS and CDR2 FQNEAQ. Written as DNA, the CDR3 is TGTGCCAGCAGCTTAGCGCGTGGCAGGGGGCAGGGAGCTTTCTTT. Encoded protein: CASSLARGRGQGAFF.